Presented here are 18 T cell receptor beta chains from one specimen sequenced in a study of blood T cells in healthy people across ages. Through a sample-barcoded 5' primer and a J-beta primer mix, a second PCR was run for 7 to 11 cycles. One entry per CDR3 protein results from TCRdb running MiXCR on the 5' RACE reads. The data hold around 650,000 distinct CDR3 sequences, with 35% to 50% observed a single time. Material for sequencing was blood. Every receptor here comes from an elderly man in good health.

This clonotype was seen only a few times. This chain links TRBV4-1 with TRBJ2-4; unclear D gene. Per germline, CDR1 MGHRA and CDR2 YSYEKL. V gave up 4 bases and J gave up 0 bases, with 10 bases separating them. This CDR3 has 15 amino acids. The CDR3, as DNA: TGCGCCAGCAGCCCGATTACCTTAGCCAAAAACATTCAGTACTTC. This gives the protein CASSPITLAKNIQYF.

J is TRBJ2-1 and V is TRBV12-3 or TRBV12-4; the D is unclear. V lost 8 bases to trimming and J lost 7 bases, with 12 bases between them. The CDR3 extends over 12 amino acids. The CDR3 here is CASGPSKNEQFF. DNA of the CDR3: TGTGCCAGCGGACCCTCGAAGAATGAGCAGTTCTTC.

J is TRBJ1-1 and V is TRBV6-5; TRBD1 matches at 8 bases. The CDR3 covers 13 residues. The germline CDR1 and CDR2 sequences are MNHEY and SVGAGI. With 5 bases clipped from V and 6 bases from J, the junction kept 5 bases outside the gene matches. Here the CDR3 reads CASSNRGMAEAFF. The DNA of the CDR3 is TGTGCCAGCAGTAACAGGGGGATGGCTGAAGCTTTCTTT.

CDR3 residues: CASSFWVAGAGNEQFF. The CDR3 DNA reads TGTGCCAGCAGTTTTTGGGTAGCGGGAGCGGGAAATGAGCAGTTCTTC. The V gene is TRBV12-3 or TRBV12-4, the J gene TRBJ2-1; 9 bases align to TRBD2. The CDR3 is made up of 16 amino acids. The V and J ends lost 3 bases and 7 bases, in that order; junction bases with no gene match: 10.

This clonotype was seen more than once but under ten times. DNA of the CDR3: TGCGCCAGCAGCTTGGCCGGGGGGGGAATCGCCTACAATGAGCAGTTCTTC. It is translated as CASSLAGGGIAYNEQFF. V and J are TRBV5-1 and TRBJ2-1; 8 positions match TRBD2. This CDR3 contains 17 residues. Germline CDR1 reads SGHRS; CDR2 reads YFSETQ. V dropped 0 bases and J dropped 2; count of bases not matched to a gene: 7.

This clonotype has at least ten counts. CDR3 sequence: CASRHQEGWYGYTF. The CDR3, as DNA: TGTGCCAGCAGACATCAGGAGGGTTGGTATGGCTACACCTTC. The rearrangement uses TRBV6-5 and TRBJ1-2, with no clear D. The length of the CDR3 is 14 residues. Germline loops: CDR1 MNHEY, CDR2 SVGAGI. V lost 6 bases, J lost 5 bases, and 16 bases lay in between.

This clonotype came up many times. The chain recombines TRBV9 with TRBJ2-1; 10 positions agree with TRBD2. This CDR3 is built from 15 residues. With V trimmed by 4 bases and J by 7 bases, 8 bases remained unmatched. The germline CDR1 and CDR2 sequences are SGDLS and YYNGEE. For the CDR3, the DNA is TGTGCCAGCAGCCCGATACTAGCGGGACCAAATGAGCAGTTCTTC. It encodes CASSPILAGPNEQFF.

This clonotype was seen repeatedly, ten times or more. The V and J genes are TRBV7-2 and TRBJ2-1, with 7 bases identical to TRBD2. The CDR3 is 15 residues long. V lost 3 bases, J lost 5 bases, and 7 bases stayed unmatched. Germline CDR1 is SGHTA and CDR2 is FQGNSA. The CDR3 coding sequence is TGTGCCAGCAGCTTGCCGGCTAGCGGAGACAATGAGCAGTTCTTC. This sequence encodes CASSLPASGDNEQFF. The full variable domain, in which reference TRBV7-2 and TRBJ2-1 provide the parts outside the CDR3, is GAGVSQSPSNKVTEKGKDVELRCDPISGHTALYWYRQSLGQGLEFLIYFQGNSAPDKSGLPSDRFSAERTGGSVSTLTIQRTQQEDSAVYLCASSLPASGDNEQFFGPGTRLTVL.

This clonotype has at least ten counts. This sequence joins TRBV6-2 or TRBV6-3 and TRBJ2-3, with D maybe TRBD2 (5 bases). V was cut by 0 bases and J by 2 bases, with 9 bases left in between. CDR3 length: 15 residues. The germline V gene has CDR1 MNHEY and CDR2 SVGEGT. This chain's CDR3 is CASSYSGGLTDTQYF. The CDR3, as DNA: TGTGCCAGCAGTTACTCAGGAGGACTCACAGATACGCAGTATTTT.

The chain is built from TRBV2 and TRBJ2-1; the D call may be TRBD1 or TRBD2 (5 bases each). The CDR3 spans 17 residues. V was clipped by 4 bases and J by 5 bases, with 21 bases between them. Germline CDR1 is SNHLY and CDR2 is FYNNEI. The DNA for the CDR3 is TGTGCCAGCAGTGTAGTCGAGGGGTTTGCAAGGAACAATGAGCAGTTCTTC. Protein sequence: CASSVVEGFARNNEQFF. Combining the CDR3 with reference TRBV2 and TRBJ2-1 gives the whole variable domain EPEVTQTPSHQVTQMGQEVILRCVPISNHLYFYWYRQILGQKVEFLVSFYNNEISEKSEIFDDQFSVERPDGSNFTLKIRSTKLEDSAMYFCASSVVEGFARNNEQFFGPGTRLTVL.

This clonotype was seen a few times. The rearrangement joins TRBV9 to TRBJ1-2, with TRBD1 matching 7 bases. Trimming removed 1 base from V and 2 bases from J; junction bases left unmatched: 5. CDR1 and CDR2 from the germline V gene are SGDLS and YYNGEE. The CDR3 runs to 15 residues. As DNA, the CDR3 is TGTGCCAGCAGCGTATCTGGGACAGTCAACTATGGCTACACCTTC. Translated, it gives CASSVSGTVNYGYTF.

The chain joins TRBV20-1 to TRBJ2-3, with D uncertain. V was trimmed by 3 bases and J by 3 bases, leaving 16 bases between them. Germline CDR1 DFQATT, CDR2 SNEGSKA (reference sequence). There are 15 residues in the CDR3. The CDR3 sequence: CSASYYGRRTDTQYF. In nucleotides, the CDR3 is TGCAGTGCTAGTTATTACGGGCGTAGAACAGATACGCAGTATTTT.

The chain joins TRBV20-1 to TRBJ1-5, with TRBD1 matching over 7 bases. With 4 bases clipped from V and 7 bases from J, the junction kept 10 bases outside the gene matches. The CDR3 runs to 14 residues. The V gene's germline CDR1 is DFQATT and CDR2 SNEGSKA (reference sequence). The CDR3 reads CSAIMTGSLQPQHF. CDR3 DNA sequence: TGCAGTGCTATAATGACAGGGTCGTTGCAGCCCCAGCATTTT.

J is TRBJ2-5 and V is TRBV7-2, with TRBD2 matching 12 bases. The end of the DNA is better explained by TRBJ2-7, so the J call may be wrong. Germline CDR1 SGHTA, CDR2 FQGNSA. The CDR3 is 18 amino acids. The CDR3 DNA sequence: TGTGCCAGCAGCCAGTCTAGCGGGGGGGCTGTCCCCTACAACGAGCAGTACTTC. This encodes CASSQSSGGAVPYNEQYF.

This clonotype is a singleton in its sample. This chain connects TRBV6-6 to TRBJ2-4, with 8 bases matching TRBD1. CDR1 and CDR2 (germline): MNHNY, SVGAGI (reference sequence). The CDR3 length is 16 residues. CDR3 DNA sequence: TGTGTATCAAACATCGGGACAGGACAAGTCAAAAACATTCAGTACTTC. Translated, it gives CVSNIGTGQVKNIQYF.

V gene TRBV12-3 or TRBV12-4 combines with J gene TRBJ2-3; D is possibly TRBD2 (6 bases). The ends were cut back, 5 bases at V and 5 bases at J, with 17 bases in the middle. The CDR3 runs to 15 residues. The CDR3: CASSKSSGRVDTQYF. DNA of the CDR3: TGTGCCAGCAGTAAGAGTAGCGGTAGAGTAGATACGCAGTATTTT.

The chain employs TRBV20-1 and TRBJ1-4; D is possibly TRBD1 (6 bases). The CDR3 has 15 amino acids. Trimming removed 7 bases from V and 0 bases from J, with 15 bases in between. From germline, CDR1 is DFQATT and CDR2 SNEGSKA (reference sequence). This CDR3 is CSVTGTLATNEKLFF. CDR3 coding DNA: TGCAGTGTCACCGGGACACTTGCAACTAATGAAAAACTGTTTTTT.

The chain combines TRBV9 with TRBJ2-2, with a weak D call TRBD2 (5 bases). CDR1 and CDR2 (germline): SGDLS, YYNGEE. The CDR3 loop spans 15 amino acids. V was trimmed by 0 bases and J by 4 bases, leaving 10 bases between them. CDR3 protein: CASSVVAGSTGELFF. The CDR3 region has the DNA TGTGCCAGCAGCGTAGTGGCGGGCTCCACCGGGGAGCTGTTTTTT.